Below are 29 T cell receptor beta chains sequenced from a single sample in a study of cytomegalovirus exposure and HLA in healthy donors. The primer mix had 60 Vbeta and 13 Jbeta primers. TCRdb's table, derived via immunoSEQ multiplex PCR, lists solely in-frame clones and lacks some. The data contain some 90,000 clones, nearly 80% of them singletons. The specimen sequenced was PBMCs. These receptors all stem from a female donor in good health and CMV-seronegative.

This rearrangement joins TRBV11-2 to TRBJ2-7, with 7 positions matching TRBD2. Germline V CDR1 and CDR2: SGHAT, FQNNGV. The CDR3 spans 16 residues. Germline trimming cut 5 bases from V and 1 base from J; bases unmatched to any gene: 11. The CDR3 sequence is CASSPPGGAGSYEQYF. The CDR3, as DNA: TGTGCCAGCAGCCCTCCGGGAGGAGCGGGATCCTACGAGCAGTACTTC.

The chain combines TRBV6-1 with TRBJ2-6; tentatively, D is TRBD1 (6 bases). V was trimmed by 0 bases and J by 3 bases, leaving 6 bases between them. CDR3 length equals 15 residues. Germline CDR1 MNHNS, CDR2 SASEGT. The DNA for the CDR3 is TGTGCCAGCAGTGAAGCAGGGGGTGGGGCCAACGTCCTGACTTTC. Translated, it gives CASSEAGGGANVLTF.

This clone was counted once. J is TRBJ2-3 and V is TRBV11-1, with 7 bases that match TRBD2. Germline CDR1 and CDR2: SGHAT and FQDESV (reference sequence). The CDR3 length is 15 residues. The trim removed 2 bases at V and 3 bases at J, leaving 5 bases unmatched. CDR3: CASSLLASGTDTQYF. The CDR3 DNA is TGTGCCAGCAGCTTACTGGCTAGCGGAACAGATACGCAGTATTTT. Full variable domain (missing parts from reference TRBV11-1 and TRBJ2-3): EAEVAQSPRYKITEKSQAVAFWCDPISGHATLYWYRQILGQGPELLVQFQDESVVDDSQLPKDRFSAERLKGVDSTLKIQPAELGDSAMYLCASSLLASGTDTQYFGPGTRLTVL.

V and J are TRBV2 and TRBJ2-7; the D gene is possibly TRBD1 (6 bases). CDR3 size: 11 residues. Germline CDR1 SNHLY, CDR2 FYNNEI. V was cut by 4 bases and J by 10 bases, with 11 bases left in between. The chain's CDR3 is CASSGVGAQYF. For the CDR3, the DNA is TGTGCCAGCAGTGGGGTGGGGGCACAGTACTTC.

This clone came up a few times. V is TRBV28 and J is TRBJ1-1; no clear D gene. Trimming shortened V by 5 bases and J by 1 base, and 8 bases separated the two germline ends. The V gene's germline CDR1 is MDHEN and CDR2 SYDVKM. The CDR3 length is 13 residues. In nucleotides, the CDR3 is TGTGCCAGCAGTCCTCTAAGGAACACTGAAGCTTTCTTT. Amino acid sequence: CASSPLRNTEAFF.

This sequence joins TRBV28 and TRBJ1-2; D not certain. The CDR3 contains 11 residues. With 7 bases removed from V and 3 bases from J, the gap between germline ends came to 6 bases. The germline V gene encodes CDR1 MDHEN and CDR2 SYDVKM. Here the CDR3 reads CASNQDYGYTF. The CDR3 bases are TGTGCCAGCAACCAGGACTATGGCTACACCTTC.

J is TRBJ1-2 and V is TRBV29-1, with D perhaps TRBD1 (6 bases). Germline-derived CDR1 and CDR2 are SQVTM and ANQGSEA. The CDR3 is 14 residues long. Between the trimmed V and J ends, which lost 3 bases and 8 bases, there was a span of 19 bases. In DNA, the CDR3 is TGCAGCGTTGATTTCGGGCAGGGGTCTATGGGCTACACCTTC. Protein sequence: CSVDFGQGSMGYTF.

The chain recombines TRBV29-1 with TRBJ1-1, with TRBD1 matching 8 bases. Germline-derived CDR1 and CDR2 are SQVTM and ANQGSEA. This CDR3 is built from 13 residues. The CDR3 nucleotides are TGCAGTTCTACAGGGGGGATGAACACTGAAGCTTTCTTT. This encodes CSSTGGMNTEAFF. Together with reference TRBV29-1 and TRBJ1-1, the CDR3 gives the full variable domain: SAVISQKPSRDICQRGTSLTIQCQVDSQVTMMFWYRQQPGQSLTLIATANQGSEATYESGFVIDKFPISRPNLTFSTLTVSNMSPEDSSIYLCSSTGGMNTEAFFGQGTRLTVV.

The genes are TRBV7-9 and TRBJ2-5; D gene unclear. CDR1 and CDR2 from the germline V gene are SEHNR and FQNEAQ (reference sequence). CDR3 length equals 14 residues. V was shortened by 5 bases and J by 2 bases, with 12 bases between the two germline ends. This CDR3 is CASSRGSRQETQYF. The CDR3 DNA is TGTGCCAGCAGCCGAGGTTCCCGGCAAGAGACCCAGTACTTC. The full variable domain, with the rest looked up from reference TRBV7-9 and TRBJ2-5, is DTGVSQNPRHKITKRGQNVTFRCDPISEHNRLYWYRQTLGQGPEFLTYFQNEAQLEKSRLLSDRFSAERPKGSFSTLEIQRTEQGDSAMYLCASSRGSRQETQYFGPGTRLLVL.

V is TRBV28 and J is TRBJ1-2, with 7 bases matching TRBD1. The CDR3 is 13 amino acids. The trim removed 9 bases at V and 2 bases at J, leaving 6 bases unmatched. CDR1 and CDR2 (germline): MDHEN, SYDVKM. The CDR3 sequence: CASVPGQNYGYTF. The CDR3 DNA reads TGTGCCAGTGTCCCGGGACAGAACTATGGCTACACCTTC.

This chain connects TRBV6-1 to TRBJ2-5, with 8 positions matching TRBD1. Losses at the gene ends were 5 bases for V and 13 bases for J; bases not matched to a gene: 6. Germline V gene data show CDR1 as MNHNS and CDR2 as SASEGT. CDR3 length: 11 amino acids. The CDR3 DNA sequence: TGTGCCAGCAGTTTAGGACAGGGACTGTACTTC. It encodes CASSLGQGLYF.

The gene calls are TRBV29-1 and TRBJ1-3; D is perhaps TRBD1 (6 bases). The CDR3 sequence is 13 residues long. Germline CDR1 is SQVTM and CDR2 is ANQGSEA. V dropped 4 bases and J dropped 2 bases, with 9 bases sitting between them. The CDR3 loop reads CSVVSGAGNTIYF. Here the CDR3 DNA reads TGCAGCGTTGTCTCAGGGGCTGGAAACACCATATATTTT.

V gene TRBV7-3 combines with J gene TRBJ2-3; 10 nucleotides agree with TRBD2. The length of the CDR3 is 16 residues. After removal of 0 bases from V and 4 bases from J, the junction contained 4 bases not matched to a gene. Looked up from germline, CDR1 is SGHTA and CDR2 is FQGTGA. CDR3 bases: TGTGCCAGCAGCTTAACTACCCTAGCGGGAGCAGATACGCAGTATTTT. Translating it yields CASSLTTLAGADTQYF. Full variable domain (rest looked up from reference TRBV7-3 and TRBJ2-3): GAGVSQTPSNKVTEKGKYVELRCDPISGHTALYWYRQSLGQGPEFLIYFQGTGAADDSGLPNDRFFAVRPEGSVSTLKIQRTERGDSAVYLCASSLTTLAGADTQYFGPGTRLTVL.

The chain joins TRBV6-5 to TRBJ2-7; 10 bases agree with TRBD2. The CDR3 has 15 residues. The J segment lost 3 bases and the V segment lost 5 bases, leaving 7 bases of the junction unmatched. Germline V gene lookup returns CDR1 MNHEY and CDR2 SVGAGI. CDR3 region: CASSAIGLADYEQYF. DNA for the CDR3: TGTGCCAGCAGTGCCATCGGACTAGCGGACTACGAGCAGTACTTC.

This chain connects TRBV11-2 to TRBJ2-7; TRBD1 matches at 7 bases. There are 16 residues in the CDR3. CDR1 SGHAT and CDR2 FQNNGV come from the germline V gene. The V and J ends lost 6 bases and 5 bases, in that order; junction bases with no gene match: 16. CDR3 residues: CASRKRGDSLHHEQYF. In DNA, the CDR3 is TGTGCCAGCAGAAAAAGAGGGGACAGTCTCCACCACGAGCAGTACTTC.

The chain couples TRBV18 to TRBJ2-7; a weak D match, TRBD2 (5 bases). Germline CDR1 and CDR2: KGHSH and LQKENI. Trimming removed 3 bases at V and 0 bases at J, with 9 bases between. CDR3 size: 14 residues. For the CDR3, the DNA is TGTGCCAGCTCACCGGACTCCCTCTCCTACGAGCAGTACTTC. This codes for CASSPDSLSYEQYF. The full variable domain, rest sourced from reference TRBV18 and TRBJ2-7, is NAGVMQNPRHLVRRRGQEARLRCSPMKGHSHVYWYRQLPEEGLKFMVYLQKENIIDESGMPKERFSAEFPKEGPSILRIQQVVRGDSAAYFCASSPDSLSYEQYFGPGTRLTVT.

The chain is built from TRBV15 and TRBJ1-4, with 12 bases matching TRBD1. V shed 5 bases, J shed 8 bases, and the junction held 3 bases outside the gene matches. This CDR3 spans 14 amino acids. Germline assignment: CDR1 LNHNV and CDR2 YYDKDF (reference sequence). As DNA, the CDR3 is TGTGCCACCAGCGGGACAGGGGGCAAAGAAAAACTGTTTTTT. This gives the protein CATSGTGGKEKLFF.

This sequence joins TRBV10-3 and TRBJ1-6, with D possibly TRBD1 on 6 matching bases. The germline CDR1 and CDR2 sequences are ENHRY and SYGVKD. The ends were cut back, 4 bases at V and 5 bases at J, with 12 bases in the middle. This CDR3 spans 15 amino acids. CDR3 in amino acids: CAISVRTADNSPLHF. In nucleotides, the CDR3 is TGTGCCATCAGTGTTAGGACAGCCGATAATTCACCCCTCCACTTT.

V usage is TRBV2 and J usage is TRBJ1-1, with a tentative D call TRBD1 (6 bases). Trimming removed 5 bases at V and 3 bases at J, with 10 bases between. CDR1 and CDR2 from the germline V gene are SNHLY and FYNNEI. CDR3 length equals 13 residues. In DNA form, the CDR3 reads TGTGCCAGCAGTCAGGGGATTTACACTGAAGCTTTCTTT. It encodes CASSQGIYTEAFF.

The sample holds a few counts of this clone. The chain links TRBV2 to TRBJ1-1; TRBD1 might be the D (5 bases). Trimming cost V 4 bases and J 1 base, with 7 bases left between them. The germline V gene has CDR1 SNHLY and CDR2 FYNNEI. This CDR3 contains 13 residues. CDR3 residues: CASSVTENTEAFF. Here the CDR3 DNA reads TGTGCCAGCAGTGTGACAGAGAACACTGAAGCTTTCTTT.

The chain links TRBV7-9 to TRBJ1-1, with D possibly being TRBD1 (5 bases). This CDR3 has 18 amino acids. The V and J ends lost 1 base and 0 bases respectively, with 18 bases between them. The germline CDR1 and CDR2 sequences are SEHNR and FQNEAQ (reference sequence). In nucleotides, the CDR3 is TGTGCCAGCAGCTTAGATCTTAGCTGGGGGGGGATGAACACTGAAGCTTTCTTT. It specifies CASSLDLSWGGMNTEAFF.

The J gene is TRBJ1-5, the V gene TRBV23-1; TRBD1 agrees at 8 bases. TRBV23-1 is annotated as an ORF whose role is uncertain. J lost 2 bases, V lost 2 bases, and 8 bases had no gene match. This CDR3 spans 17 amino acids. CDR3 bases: TGCGCCAGCAGTCAAGACAGACAGGGGTCCGGCAATCAGCCCCAGCATTTT. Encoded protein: CASSQDRQGSGNQPQHF.

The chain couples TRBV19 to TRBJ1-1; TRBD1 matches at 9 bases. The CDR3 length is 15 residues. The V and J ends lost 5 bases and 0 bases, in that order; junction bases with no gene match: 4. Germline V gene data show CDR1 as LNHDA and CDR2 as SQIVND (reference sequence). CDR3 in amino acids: CASSLRDRVNTEAFF. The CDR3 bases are TGTGCCAGTAGTCTGAGGGACAGGGTGAACACTGAAGCTTTCTTT.

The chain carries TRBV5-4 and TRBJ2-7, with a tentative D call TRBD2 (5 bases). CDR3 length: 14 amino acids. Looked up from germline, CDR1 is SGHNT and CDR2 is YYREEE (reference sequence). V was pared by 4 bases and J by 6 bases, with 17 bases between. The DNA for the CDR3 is TGTGCCAGCAGCCCCCCTTCAATGGGGAGCGAGCAGTACTTC. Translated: CASSPPSMGSEQYF.

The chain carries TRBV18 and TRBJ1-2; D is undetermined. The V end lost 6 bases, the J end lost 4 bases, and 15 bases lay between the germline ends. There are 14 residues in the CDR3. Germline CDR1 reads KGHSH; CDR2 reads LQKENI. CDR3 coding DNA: TGTGCCAGCTCCTACCGGGAACCGCTCTATGGCTACACCTTC. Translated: CASSYREPLYGYTF.

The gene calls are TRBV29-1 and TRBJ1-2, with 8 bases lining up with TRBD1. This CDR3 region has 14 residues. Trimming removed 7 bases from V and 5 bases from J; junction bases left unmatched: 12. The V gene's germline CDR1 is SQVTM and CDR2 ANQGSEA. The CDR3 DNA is TGCAGCGCAAAGTCAGGGGGCGGATGGTATGGCTACACCTTC. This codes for CSAKSGGGWYGYTF.

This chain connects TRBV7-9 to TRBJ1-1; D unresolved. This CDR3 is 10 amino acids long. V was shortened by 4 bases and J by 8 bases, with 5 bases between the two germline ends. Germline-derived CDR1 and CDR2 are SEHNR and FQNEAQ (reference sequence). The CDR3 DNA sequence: TGTGCCAGCAGCTACAAAGAAGCTTTCTTT. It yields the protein CASSYKEAFF. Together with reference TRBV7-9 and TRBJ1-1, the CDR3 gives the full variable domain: DTGVSQNPRHKITKRGQNVTFRCDPISEHNRLYWYRQTLGQGPEFLTYFQNEAQLEKSRLLSDRFSAERPKGSFSTLEIQRTEQGDSAMYLCASSYKEAFFGQGTRLTVV.

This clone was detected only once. This CDR3 reads CASTRGRVTAPEQYF. Written as DNA, the CDR3 is TGTGCCAGCACTCGGGGGAGGGTGACAGCCCCCGAGCAGTACTTC. The chain couples TRBV6-4 to TRBJ2-7, with 7 bases that match TRBD2. Germline V gives CDR1 MRHNA, CDR2 SNTAGT. V was pared by 7 bases and J by 6 bases, with 15 bases of the junction left unmatched. The CDR3 spans 15 residues.

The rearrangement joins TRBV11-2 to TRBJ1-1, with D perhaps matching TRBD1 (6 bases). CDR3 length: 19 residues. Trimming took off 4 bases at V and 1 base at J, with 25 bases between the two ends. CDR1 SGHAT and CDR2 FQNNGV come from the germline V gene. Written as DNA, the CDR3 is TGTGCCAGCAGCTCCCACCGGGCCGGTGGGACACCGACGAACACTGAAGCTTTCTTT. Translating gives CASSSHRAGGTPTNTEAFF.